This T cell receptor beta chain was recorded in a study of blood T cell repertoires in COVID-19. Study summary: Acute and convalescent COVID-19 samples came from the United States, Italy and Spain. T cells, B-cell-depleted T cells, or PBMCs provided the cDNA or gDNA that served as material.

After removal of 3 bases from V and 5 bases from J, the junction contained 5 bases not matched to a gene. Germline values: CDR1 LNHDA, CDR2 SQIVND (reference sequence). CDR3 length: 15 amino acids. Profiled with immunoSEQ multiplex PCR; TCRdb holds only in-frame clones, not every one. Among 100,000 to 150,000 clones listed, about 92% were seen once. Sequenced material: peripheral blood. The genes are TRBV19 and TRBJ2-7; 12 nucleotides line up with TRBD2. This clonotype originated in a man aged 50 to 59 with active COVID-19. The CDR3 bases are TGTGCCAGTAGTATGACTAGCGGGGGACTGGACGAGCAGTACGTC. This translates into CASSMTSGGLDEQYV.